The T cell receptor (beta chain) described here comes from a study of CD8 T cells in Susac syndrome. On the study more broadly: Patients with Susac syndrome were therapy-naive, taking corticosteroids, with some also receiving intravenous immunoglobulin, or taking intravenous immunoglobulin alone at the time their blood was drawn.

A word on this clonotype: As yet, its antigen is unknown.

This CDR3 has 14 amino acids. Trimming took 2 bases from V and 5 from J; bases not matched to a gene: 2. Germline V CDR1 and CDR2: PRHDT, FYEKMQ (reference sequence). Reverse transcription used about 0.45 to 1 ug RNA and random hexamers. TCRdb called the immunoSEQ multiplex PCR reads again in MiXCR, with one record for every CDR3 protein. The profile shows more than 65,000 distinct CDR3 sequences, just under 95% of them singletons. Study results and caveats: Susac-specific public clones were found in both the total CD8+ and the CD8+ TEMRA repertoires, with about 17 in the former and several in the latter.

Sequencing was carried out using CD8+ T cells from PBMCs. The TCR originated in a human donor with Susac syndrome. The chain joins TRBV13 to TRBJ2-7; TRBD1 aligns across 11 bases. CDR3 in DNA: TGTGCCAGCAGCTTAAGGACAGGGGGCAACGAGCAGTACTTC. This encodes CASSLRTGGNEQYF.